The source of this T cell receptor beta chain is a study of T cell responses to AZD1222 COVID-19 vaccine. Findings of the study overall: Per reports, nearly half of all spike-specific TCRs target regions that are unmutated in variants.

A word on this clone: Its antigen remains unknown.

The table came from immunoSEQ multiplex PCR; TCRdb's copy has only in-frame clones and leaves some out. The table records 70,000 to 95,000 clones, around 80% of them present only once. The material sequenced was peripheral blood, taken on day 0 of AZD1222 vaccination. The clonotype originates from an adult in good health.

The chain's CDR3 is CASSFSPDGASGYTF. The DNA of the CDR3 is TGCGCCAGCAGCTTTTCCCCGGACGGGGCCAGCGGCTACACCTTC. The rearrangement links TRBV5-1 to TRBJ1-2, with D possibly TRBD1 on 5 matching bases. Trimming removed 2 bases from V and 8 bases from J, with 19 bases in between. The CDR3 runs to 15 residues. Germline CDR1 reads SGHRS; CDR2 reads YFSETQ.